Included here is one T cell receptor (beta chain) sequence, with context. Its antigen is as yet unknown. This specimen belongs to a study of cytomegalovirus exposure and HLA in healthy donors. Both 60 Vbeta primers and 13 Jbeta primers went into the PCR. Method: immunoSEQ multiplex PCR; TCRdb's copy keeps in-frame clones and lacks some. Found here are around 63,000 clones, around 75% of them singletons; the top ten hold around 7.6%. General observations from the study: Cytomegalovirus association was assigned to about 180 TCR beta chains. The study found most TCR sequences rare, yet found some public TCRs in many donors.

This CDR3 has 15 amino acids. Germline V gene data show CDR1 as MNHEY and CDR2 as SVGAGI. The V and J ends lost 7 bases and 5 bases, in that order; junction bases with no gene match: 14. The specimen was PBMCs. V is TRBV6-5 and J is TRBJ2-7; 7 bases agree with TRBD1. The sequence was obtained from a man aged 60-69 years in good health and CMV-seropositive. Written as DNA, the CDR3 is TGTGCCAGCACTCTCCTAGGACAGGAGTTAAACGAGCAGTACTTC. Protein sequence: CASTLLGQELNEQYF.